This TCR beta chain was retrieved from a study of blood T cell repertoires in COVID-19 (dated by TCRdb to 2018 to 2021). With regard to the full study: Collaborator samples came from the United States, Italy and Spain and covered acute and convalescent phases of COVID-19. Samples came from the ongoing ImmuneRACE study (first 160 participants) plus 1,254 subjects from 6 global collaborators. The repertoires were released in a freely available public database meant as a resource for research on the immune response to SARS-CoV-2. The material from the prospective study consisted of cDNA or gDNA derived from T cells, B-cell-depleted T cells, or PBMCs. HLA class I and class II types, where available, came from metadata supplied by the sample provider rather than from assay-based typing. Deeply sampled blood TCRbeta repertoires from subjects exposed to, actively infected with, or recovered from COVID-19 were included in the dataset. Nearly every sample came with metadata listing a de-identified subject ID, COVID-19 status, age in years and sex. What the study reported, not specific to this receptor: How much clinical and demographic metadata was included differed by source and by participant, and the metadata was provided uncurated.

The immunoSEQ Assay, a bias-controlled multiplex PCR, was used to amplify TCRbeta CDR3 regions from genomic DNA. The paper's data handling went like this. The number of nucleated cells in each sample was estimated by amplification of reference gene primers within the assay. To quantify the absolute abundance of each unique TCRbeta CDR3 rearrangement, sequence reads were collapsed and filtered. Productive Simpson clonality was computed per sample as the square root of Simpson's diversity index over productive rearrangements. The immuneACCESS repertoire file appears here via TCRdb, limited to in-frame rearrangements. These files lack a portion of the clones; in checked studies, under half of the deficit traces to unresolved V genes, and the cause of the others is not known. V and J calls and clone size are given by that table; D and trimming were obtained from the DNA. In all, the sample holds 95,000 to 110,000 clones, and 89% of those were seen once. The ten biggest clones cover roughly 15% of the sample.

Whole blood was collected in K2EDTA tubes by collaborating institutions according to the institutions' own protocols. For TCRbeta analysis, collaborators shipped samples as frozen whole blood, isolated PBMCs, or DNA extracted from either of those sample types. CDR1 MNHEY and CDR2 SVGAGI were looked up in the germline V gene. Measured from the cysteine to the phenylalanine, the CDR3 is 14 residues long. Just CDR3 DNA is preserved here, 42 bases in frame from base 1. Trimming accounts for 6 bases at V and 2 bases at J, while the number of junction bases matched to no gene is 4. In regard to this clone: Its binding antigen is unknown. Qualities for individual bases were not recorded, and no much larger clone is one base off.

The clonotype originates from a woman older than 75 in a cohort sampled during active COVID-19. The chain joins TRBV6-5 to TRBJ2-5, with 9 bases in between that match TRBD1. The material sequenced was peripheral blood. The CDR3 amino acid sequence is: CASSRDRGQETQYF. Here is the DNA: TGTGCCAGCAGCCGAGACAGGGGGCAAGAGACCCAGTACTTC.